These 32 T cell receptor beta chains were sequenced from one sample in a study of regulatory T cells in long-lasting Graves disease. Noted time point: newly diagnosed GD, antithyroid drugs for less than 3 months. RNA isolated from PBMCs was used to make the TCR library. Construction of the TCR beta libraries employed iRepertoire HTBI primers in conjunction with Arm-PCR of CDR3 regions. A single record per CDR3 protein comes from TCRdb applying MiXCR to the multiplex PCR reads. The profile shows more than 450,000 distinct CDR3 sequences, around 12% of them singletons. These same records also appear under a second study, on T cells in Graves' hyperthyroidism and ophthalmopathy.

Source: peripheral blood mononuclear cells (PBMCs), taken at new diagnosis, from a patient treated with antithyroid drugs. Receptors originate from a woman aged 30 to 39 with Graves disease.

This clonotype was observed at least ten times. This rearrangement joins TRBV20-1 to TRBJ2-4; no definite D call. Germline lookup yields CDR1 DFQATT and CDR2 SNEGSKA (reference sequence). Trimming left V 0 bases short and J 8 bases short, with 14 bases between. This CDR3 has 14 residues. CDR3 sequence (DNA): TGCAGTGCTAGAGAAGAAGGGTATGGAGACATTCAGTACTTC. This translates into CSAREEGYGDIQYF.

This clonotype has at least ten counts. V usage is TRBV28 and J usage is TRBJ2-7; a weak D match, TRBD2 (6 bases). This CDR3 comprises 15 residues. The V end lost 5 bases, the J end lost 0 bases, and 14 bases lay between the germline ends. Germline V lookup: CDR1 MDHEN, CDR2 SYDVKM. CDR3 region: CASSRGTWRSYEQYF. The CDR3 nucleotides read TGTGCCAGCAGTCGGGGGACTTGGCGCTCCTACGAGCAGTACTTC. The full variable domain, its missing parts supplied by reference TRBV28 and TRBJ2-7, is DVKVTQSSRYLVKRTGEKVFLECVQDMDHENMFWYRQDPGLGLRLIYFSYDVKMKEKGDIPEGYSVSREKKERFSLILESASTNQTSMYLCASSRGTWRSYEQYFGPGTRLTVT.

This clonotype was picked up many times. The J gene is TRBJ1-2, the V gene TRBV4-1, with 7 bases lining up with TRBD1. The CDR3 is made up of 15 amino acids. With V trimmed by 7 bases and J by 0 bases, 8 bases remained unmatched. Germline V gene lookup returns CDR1 MGHRA and CDR2 YSYEKL. CDR3: CASNQGQPANYGYTF. CDR3 DNA: TGCGCCAGCAACCAGGGACAGCCCGCTAACTATGGCTACACCTTC.

This clonotype was counted ten times or more. The chain couples TRBV20-1 to TRBJ2-7; TRBD1 aligns across 10 bases. Germline V gives CDR1 DFQATT, CDR2 SNEGSKA (reference sequence). The CDR3 runs to 14 residues. The ends lost 2 bases at V and 4 bases at J; junction bases unmatched: 5. As DNA, the CDR3 is TGCAGTGCTAGAATACCGGGACAGGGGTACGAGCAGTACTTC. Translation gives CSARIPGQGYEQYF.

This clonotype was picked up one time. Just one base apart from a much larger clone, this may be a read error. The CDR3 loop is CASSYTPRAREQYF. CDR3 in DNA: TGTGCCAGCAGTTACACACCCAGGGCGAGGGAGCAGTACTTC. The gene calls are TRBV6-2 or TRBV6-3 and TRBJ2-7; TRBD1 might be the D (5 bases). The ends were cut back, 2 bases at V and 7 bases at J, with 15 bases in the middle. The CDR3 loop spans 14 amino acids. The germline V gene has CDR1 MNHEY and CDR2 SVGEGT.

This clonotype was counted ten times or more. The DNA for the CDR3 is TGTGCCATCAGTCATCAGAACCGGGCCCACAATGAGCAGTTCTTC. Protein: CAISHQNRAHNEQFF. This chain links TRBV10-3 with TRBJ2-1; D is undetermined. Germline V CDR1 and CDR2: ENHRY, SYGVKD. The CDR3 extends over 15 amino acids. Trimming cost V 5 bases and J 5 bases, with 16 bases left between them.

Turning to this clonotype: Possible read error: a much larger clone is one base away. This sequence joins TRBV11-2 and TRBJ2-1; the D call may be TRBD1 or TRBD2 (5 bases each). The germline V gene has CDR1 SGHAT and CDR2 FQNNGV. CDR3 length: 15 amino acids. With 8 bases removed from V and 11 bases from J, the gap between germline ends came to 25 bases. This chain's CDR3 is CASLSFRTRGNQQFF. CDR3 DNA: TGTGCCAGCCTGAGCTTTCGGACAAGAGGGAATCAGCAGTTCTTC.

The genes are TRBV9 and TRBJ2-1; either TRBD1 or TRBD2 may supply D (5 bases each). The CDR3 runs 15 residues. V lost 4 bases, J lost 2 bases, and 13 bases lay in between. From germline, CDR1 is SGDLS and CDR2 YYNGEE. Written as DNA, the CDR3 is TGTGCCAGCAGCCCCCAGGGAGATCCCTACAATGAGCAGTTCTTC. It yields the protein CASSPQGDPYNEQFF.

This clonotype was seen ten or more times. This chain connects TRBV27 to TRBJ1-6; D is ambiguous. CDR3 length equals 14 residues. V lost 4 bases, J lost 5 bases, and 9 bases lay in between. Germline CDR1 MNHEY, CDR2 SMNVEV (reference sequence). The CDR3 here is CASSYKRDNSPLHF. CDR3 DNA sequence: TGTGCCAGCAGTTACAAACGGGATAATTCACCCCTCCACTTT.

In this sample, this clonotype turned up many times. V gene TRBV19 combines with J gene TRBJ1-1; tentatively, D is TRBD1 (6 bases). CDR1 and CDR2 from the germline V gene are LNHDA and SQIVND (reference sequence). CDR3 length: 15 residues. Trimming shortened V by 3 bases and J by 2 bases, and 13 bases separated the two germline ends. This CDR3 is CASSMDRGPNTEAFF. The CDR3 nucleotides are TGTGCCAGTAGTATGGACCGGGGGCCCAACACTGAAGCTTTCTTT.

This clonotype was counted many times. The V and J genes are TRBV29-1 and TRBJ2-7; tentatively, D is TRBD1 (6 bases). The CDR3 is 15 amino acids. Germline CDR1 is SQVTM and CDR2 is ANQGSEA. V dropped 1 base and J dropped 1 base, with 14 bases sitting between them. CDR3 bases: TGCAGCGTTGAAGGCCCAGGGGAATTTTCCTACGAGCAGTACTTC. Translated: CSVEGPGEFSYEQYF.

This clonotype was counted at least ten times. V and J are TRBV7-2 and TRBJ1-5; a weak D match, TRBD1 (5 bases). This CDR3 contains 15 residues. Germline V gives CDR1 SGHTA, CDR2 FQGNSA. The V end lost 2 bases, the J end lost 5 bases, and 13 bases lay between the germline ends. The DNA for the CDR3 is TGTGCCAGCAGCTTAACGTGGGCGGGGGATCAGCCCCAGCATTTT. Residues: CASSLTWAGDQPQHF. Combining the CDR3 with reference TRBV7-2 and TRBJ1-5 gives the whole variable domain GAGVSQSPSNKVTEKGKDVELRCDPISGHTALYWYRQSLGQGLEFLIYFQGNSAPDKSGLPSDRFSAERTGGSVSTLTIQRTQQEDSAVYLCASSLTWAGDQPQHFGDGTRLSIL.

This clonotype was seen at least ten times. The chain combines TRBV27 with TRBJ2-1; D is uncertain. The CDR3 runs 14 residues. Germline V CDR1 and CDR2: MNHEY, SMNVEV (reference sequence). The V and J ends lost 5 bases and 0 bases respectively, with 8 bases between them. CDR3 coding DNA: TGTGCCAGCAGTGTCATTGGCTCCTACAATGAGCAGTTCTTC. It translates to CASSVIGSYNEQFF.

This clonotype was recorded many times. The CDR3 bases are TGTGCCAGTAGTATTCGAAGGAACACTGAAGCTTTCTTT. Translation: CASSIRRNTEAFF. The V gene is TRBV19, the J gene TRBJ1-1; D is uncertain. The CDR3 sequence is 13 residues long. Between the trimmed V and J ends, which lost 3 bases and 1 base, there was a span of 6 bases. The V gene's germline CDR1 is LNHDA and CDR2 SQIVND (reference sequence). The full variable domain, in which reference TRBV19 and TRBJ1-1 provide the parts outside the CDR3, is DGGITQSPKYLFRKEGQNVTLSCEQNLNHDAMYWYRQDPGQGLRLIYYSQIVNDFQKGDIAEGYSVSREKKESFPLTVTSAQKNPTAFYLCASSIRRNTEAFFGQGTRLTVV.

This clonotype appeared many times. This sequence joins TRBV27 and TRBJ2-5, with D maybe TRBD2 (7 bases). Germline-derived CDR1 and CDR2 are MNHEY and SMNVEV (reference sequence). The CDR3 covers 16 residues. The germline V and J ends were trimmed by 9 bases and 0 bases, with 20 bases remaining between them. The CDR3 bases are TGTGCCAGTCGGTTGGGGGGGCATGGGTACCAAGAGACCCAGTACTTC. Its translation is CASRLGGHGYQETQYF.

CDR3 nucleotide sequence: TGTGCCAGCAGTGCCTCCGGGACTATCAACGAGCAGTACTTC. This encodes CASSASGTINEQYF. This chain connects TRBV2 to TRBJ2-7; 7 bases are a match to TRBD2. Germline CDR1 is SNHLY and CDR2 is FYNNEI. This CDR3 has 14 amino acids. With V trimmed by 4 bases and J by 5 bases, 8 bases remained unmatched.

The V and J genes are TRBV7-9 and TRBJ2-7, with D perhaps TRBD2 (6 bases). Germline V gene data show CDR1 as SEHNR and CDR2 as FQNEAQ (reference sequence). Trimming took 4 bases from V and 2 from J, leaving 12 bases between them. The CDR3 totals 14 residues. The CDR3, as DNA: TGTGCCAGCAGCTGGGGGGTCGCCGCCTACGAGCAGTACTTC. This encodes CASSWGVAAYEQYF.

Worth noting for this clonotype: This may be a read error: a much more frequent sequence differs by one nucleotide. The V and J genes are TRBV6-1 and TRBJ1-5; no clear D gene. This CDR3 is built from 14 residues. The V gene lost 3 bases and the J gene lost 0 bases, with 6 bases spanning the gap. Germline values: CDR1 MNHNS, CDR2 SASEGT. The CDR3 loop reads CASSDATSNQPQHF. The CDR3 nucleotides are TGTGCCAGCAGTGATGCGACTAGCAATCAGCCCCAGCATTTT.

This clonotype showed up just a few times. DNA of the CDR3: TGTGCCACCTCAGAGGTAGCGGCAAGCTCCTACGAGCAGTACTTC. Protein sequence: CATSEVAASSYEQYF. The V and J genes are TRBV6-2 or TRBV6-3 and TRBJ2-7, with D possibly being TRBD2 (6 bases). The CDR3 covers 15 residues. CDR1 is MNHEY and CDR2 is SVGEGT in the germline V gene. V shed 10 bases and J shed 0 bases, with 19 bases lying between them.

There are a few counts of this clonotype. This chain links TRBV25-1 with TRBJ2-6; D remains ambiguous. Trimming removed 6 bases from V and 1 base from J, with 7 bases in between. This CDR3 is 14 amino acids long. Germline CDR1 is MGHDK and CDR2 is SYGVNS. This CDR3 is CASRGSSGANVLTF. CDR3 bases: TGTGCCAGCAGGGGGTCTTCTGGGGCCAACGTCCTGACTTTC.

This clonotype has a count of ten or more. In nucleotides, the CDR3 is TGCAGTGGGGGACTAGCGGACAATGAGCAGTTCTTC. Its protein product is CSGGLADNEQFF. The V call is TRBV20-1, the J call TRBJ2-1; 11 bases map to TRBD2. Germline CDR1 is DFQATT and CDR2 is SNEGSKA (reference sequence). This CDR3 has 12 amino acids. V gave up 7 bases and J gave up 5 bases; unmatched junction bases: 1.

The chain links TRBV7-8 to TRBJ2-1, with D perhaps matching TRBD1 (5 bases). This CDR3 is 16 amino acids long. Germline V gene sequence: CDR1 SGHVS, CDR2 FQNEAQ. V was shortened by 7 bases and J by 5 bases, with 21 bases between the two germline ends. The CDR3 loop reads CASTFLRVRRDNEQFF. The CDR3 region has the DNA TGTGCCAGCACCTTCCTCAGGGTGAGGAGAGACAATGAGCAGTTCTTC.

This clonotype was counted ten times or more. The chain has TRBV27 and TRBJ2-1; 7 bases are a match to TRBD2. J gave up 8 bases and V 8 bases, and 15 bases lay outside the gene matches. The CDR3 has 15 residues. Germline loops: CDR1 MNHEY, CDR2 SMNVEV (reference sequence). DNA for the CDR3: TGTGCCAGCCTCCGATTGGGCGGGAGTTTCCATGAGCAGTTCTTC. Protein sequence: CASLRLGGSFHEQFF.

This clonotype has a handful of counts. The chain uses TRBV6-1 and TRBJ1-3; TRBD1 agrees at 7 bases. The CDR3 extends over 15 amino acids. V shed 10 bases and J 2 bases; nucleotides not matched to a gene: 11. Looked up from germline, CDR1 is MNHNS and CDR2 is SASEGT. The CDR3 region is CATRGDSRPGNTIYF. CDR3 nucleotides: TGTGCCACCAGGGGGGACTCCCGTCCTGGAAACACCATATATTTT.

This clonotype has at least ten counts. The chain joins TRBV6-1 to TRBJ1-1; D call uncertain. The CDR3 is 13 amino acids. V shed 10 bases and J shed 1 base, with 13 bases lying between them. CDR1 is MNHNS and CDR2 is SASEGT in the germline V gene. The CDR3: CATTSPWNTEAFF. CDR3 in DNA: TGTGCCACTACTTCGCCCTGGAACACTGAAGCTTTCTTT.

This clonotype was recorded many times. This chain uses TRBV24-1 with TRBJ2-5; unclear D gene. The CDR3 has 12 residues. V lost 2 bases and J 5 bases, leaving 5 bases between the germline ends. Germline-derived CDR1 and CDR2 are KGHDR and SFDVKD. The CDR3 region has the DNA TGTGCCACCAGTGATTCTTCCGAGACCCAGTACTTC. It specifies CATSDSSETQYF.

At least ten counts were recorded for this clonotype. The chain joins TRBV7-2 to TRBJ2-3, with D possibly called TRBD1 or TRBD2 (6 bases each). The V and J ends lost 5 bases and 2 bases respectively, with 14 bases between them. Germline V gene data show CDR1 as SGHTA and CDR2 as FQGNSA. There are 15 residues in the CDR3. This CDR3 reads CASSRFGGPTDTQYF. CDR3 coding DNA: TGTGCCAGCAGCAGATTTGGGGGGCCCACAGATACGCAGTATTTT. The full variable domain, rest sourced from reference TRBV7-2 and TRBJ2-3, is GAGVSQSPSNKVTEKGKDVELRCDPISGHTALYWYRQSLGQGLEFLIYFQGNSAPDKSGLPSDRFSAERTGGSVSTLTIQRTQQEDSAVYLCASSRFGGPTDTQYFGPGTRLTVL.

This clonotype was seen repeatedly, ten times or more. The chain combines TRBV19 with TRBJ2-1; 12 nucleotides align to TRBD2. Germline CDR1 and CDR2: LNHDA and SQIVND (reference sequence). The CDR3 totals 18 residues. The trim removed 3 bases at V and 9 bases at J, leaving 15 bases unmatched. The chain's CDR3 is CASSMQAETSGSLGEQFF. The CDR3 DNA reads as TGTGCCAGTAGTATGCAGGCTGAGACTAGCGGGAGTTTGGGTGAGCAGTTCTTC. Full variable domain (remainder filled in from reference TRBV19 and TRBJ2-1): DGGITQSPKYLFRKEGQNVTLSCEQNLNHDAMYWYRQDPGQGLRLIYYSQIVNDFQKGDIAEGYSVSREKKESFPLTVTSAQKNPTAFYLCASSMQAETSGSLGEQFFGPGTRLTVL.

About this clonotype: A junction boundary mismatches the germline segment, possibly from a read error. The chain combines TRBV18 with TRBJ2-5, with 13 bases aligning to TRBD2. Germline V gene sequence: CDR1 KGHSH, CDR2 LQKENI. The CDR3 length is 16 residues. CDR3 bases: TGTGCCAGCTCCCGCCGGACTAGCGGGAGCCTCGAGACCCAATACTTC. Translated, it gives CASSRRTSGSLETQYF.

This clonotype was found many times. The chain links TRBV7-9 to TRBJ2-7; tentative D call: TRBD2 (6 bases). The CDR3 totals 15 residues. CDR1 is SEHNR and CDR2 is FQNEAQ in the germline V gene (reference sequence). V lost 1 base and J lost 2, with 12 bases in between. The CDR3 spells CASSLGPSVTYEQYF. CDR3 nucleotide sequence: TGTGCCAGCAGCTTAGGACCTAGCGTGACCTACGAGCAGTACTTC.

This clonotype appeared a few times. The chain joins TRBV7-2 to TRBJ2-7; 12 bases match TRBD2. V lost 1 base to trimming and J lost 1 base; unmatched junction nucleotides: 2. This CDR3 is built from 16 residues. Germline values: CDR1 SGHTA, CDR2 FQGNSA. In nucleotides, the CDR3 is TGTGCCAGCAGCTTAGGAGGGACTAGCGGGTCCTACGAGCAGTACTTC. Amino acid sequence: CASSLGGTSGSYEQYF.

This clonotype has a count of ten or more. This rearrangement joins TRBV12-3 or TRBV12-4 to TRBJ2-2; D is uncertain. The CDR3 sequence is 16 residues long. V was clipped by 6 bases and J by 0 bases, with 14 bases between them. The CDR3 spells CASRSWTGSNTGELFF. The DNA of the CDR3 is TGTGCCAGCAGGTCCTGGACCGGATCGAACACCGGGGAGCTGTTTTTT.